The rows below give T cell receptor beta chains drawn from one sample of a study of blood T cell repertoires in COVID-19. The protocol was immunoSEQ multiplex PCR, while the TCRdb copy is restricted to in-frame clones and leaves out a portion. This sample carries about 270,000 clones, roughly 90% of them seen once, and the ten largest clones take 2% to 2.5%. Sequencing used PBMCs or T cells enriched from blood (not recorded which). The receptor set was obtained from a woman between 35 and 50 years old with acute COVID-19. Both conserved end residues are trimmed from each CDR3. Fields, in order: clone size, V gene, J gene, CDR3 protein. Clone size is given for some rows only: seen once, a few or many times, or a class if the clone is expanded.

abundance: -; v_gene: TRBV15; j_gene: TRBJ2-7; CDR3aa: ATSRDLQGKQY
abundance: once; v_gene: TRBV7-2; j_gene: TRBJ2-3; CDR3aa: ASSFGRGATTDTQY
abundance: -; v_gene: TRBV18; j_gene: TRBJ2-3; CDR3aa: ASSSGERTDTQY
abundance: -; v_gene: TRBV4-2; j_gene: TRBJ2-1; CDR3aa: ASSRAGQQIYNEQF
abundance: once; v_gene: TRBV7-9; j_gene: TRBJ1-2; CDR3aa: ASSPGGKGYT
abundance: -; v_gene: TRBV5-6; j_gene: TRBJ2-7; CDR3aa: ASSFNRGVGEQY
abundance: -; v_gene: TRBV27; j_gene: TRBJ1-2; CDR3aa: ASSLSGRASGYT
abundance: -; v_gene: TRBV27; j_gene: TRBJ2-2; CDR3aa: ASSRGGTGELF
abundance: -; v_gene: TRBV6-2/TRBV6-3; j_gene: TRBJ2-5; CDR3aa: ASSLGGGQETQY
abundance: -; v_gene: TRBV7-2; j_gene: TRBJ1-6; CDR3aa: ASNWALNSPLH
abundance: -; v_gene: TRBV4-3; j_gene: TRBJ2-1; CDR3aa: ASSRGQGNLRNEQF
abundance: -; v_gene: TRBV30; j_gene: TRBJ1-3; CDR3aa: AWSVPTVSGNTIY
abundance: few; v_gene: TRBV9; j_gene: TRBJ1-1; CDR3aa: ASSPQAGETEAF
abundance: -; v_gene: TRBV6-5; j_gene: TRBJ2-2; CDR3aa: ASSSGTGIITGELF
abundance: once; v_gene: TRBV6-6; j_gene: TRBJ1-2; CDR3aa: ASSYTRTGGADGYT
abundance: -; v_gene: TRBV5-8; j_gene: TRBJ1-5; CDR3aa: ASSLEQALGPQH
abundance: -; v_gene: TRBV11-3; j_gene: TRBJ2-1; CDR3aa: ASSPRQGTSSYNEQF
abundance: -; v_gene: TRBV2; j_gene: TRBJ1-5; CDR3aa: ASRGDSNQPQH
abundance: -; v_gene: TRBV28; j_gene: TRBJ2-3; CDR3aa: ASGPPERSNTDTQY
abundance: -; v_gene: TRBV2; j_gene: TRBJ2-5; CDR3aa: ASSHRHKETQY
abundance: -; v_gene: TRBV7-9; j_gene: TRBJ2-7; CDR3aa: ASSLGTESYEQY
abundance: -; v_gene: TRBV5-4; j_gene: TRBJ2-2; CDR3aa: ASRRTGANTGELF
abundance: -; v_gene: TRBV5-1; j_gene: TRBJ2-1; CDR3aa: ASSSDRVFSYNEQF
abundance: -; v_gene: TRBV19; j_gene: TRBJ1-4; CDR3aa: ASSISRETNEKLF
abundance: -; v_gene: TRBV12-5; j_gene: TRBJ2-7; CDR3aa: ASGVSAGDYSYEQY
abundance: -; v_gene: TRBV4-1; j_gene: TRBJ2-4; CDR3aa: ASSQPGTSGRAFH